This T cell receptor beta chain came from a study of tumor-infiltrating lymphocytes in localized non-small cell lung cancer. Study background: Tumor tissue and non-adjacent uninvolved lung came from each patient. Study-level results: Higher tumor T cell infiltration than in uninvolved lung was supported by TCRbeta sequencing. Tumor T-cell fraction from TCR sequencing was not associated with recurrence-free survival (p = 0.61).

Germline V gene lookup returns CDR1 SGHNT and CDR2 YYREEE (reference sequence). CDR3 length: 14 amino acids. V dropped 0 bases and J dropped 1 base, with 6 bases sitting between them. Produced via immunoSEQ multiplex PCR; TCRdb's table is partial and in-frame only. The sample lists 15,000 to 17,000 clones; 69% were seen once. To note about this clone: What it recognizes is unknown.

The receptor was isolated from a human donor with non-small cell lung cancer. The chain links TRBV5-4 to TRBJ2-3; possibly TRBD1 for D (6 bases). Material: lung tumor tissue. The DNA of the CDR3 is TGTGCCAGCAGCTTGGACAGGGGCACAGATACGCAGTATTTT. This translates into CASSLDRGTDTQYF.